The entry below gives a single TCR beta chain sequence along with its context. What it binds is not known. The data stem from a study of shared clonotypes between healthy human individuals. V was shortened by 8 bases and J by 6 bases, with 13 bases between the two germline ends. This CDR3 comprises 13 residues. Germline CDR1 reads SNHLY; CDR2 reads FYNNEI. Study-wide results and limits: At large depth, rarefaction still showed sorted-subset sequencing to be incomplete.

In the sorted-subset replicate PCRs, around 0.2 ug DNA, 29,000 or so T cell genomes, was used. TCRdb's table, derived via immunoSEQ multiplex PCR, lists solely in-frame clones and lacks some. Seen here are about 2.4 million clones, over 85% observed once, and the top ten hold 0.36%. The chain has TRBV2 and TRBJ2-2, with unresolved D. This receptor was identified in a young man in good health. Some clones in this sample may be carry-over from other donors' samples. Material for sequencing was naive CD4+ T cells from PBMCs. Subset described: CD45RA+ positively selected. The CDR3: CASGVSRAGELFF. Here the CDR3 DNA reads TGTGCCAGCGGGGTTTCTCGGGCCGGGGAGCTGTTTTTT.